One and the same sample provided the 18 T cell receptor beta chains below, sequenced in a study of read filtering for tumor transcriptome and immune sequencing. The library was built from about 400 ng RNA with molecular barcoded adaptors for alpha/delta and beta/gamma chains. TCRdb reanalysed the reads using MiXCR and keeps one entry per CDR3 protein. This sample has about 22,000 distinct CDR3 sequences, with roughly an eighth found just once. The specimen sequenced was a population of CD138-negative cells sorted from bone marrow. The receptor source for this set is a donor at least 40 years old with multiple myeloma.

This clonotype was picked up many times. The V call is TRBV5-1, the J call TRBJ2-5; D not resolved. Trimming removed 2 bases from V and 0 bases from J, with 14 bases in between. The CDR3 totals 16 residues. The germline V gene encodes CDR1 SGHRS and CDR2 YFSETQ. Here the CDR3 DNA reads TGCGCCAGCAGCTTAGACCGGTTCCCGGACCAAGAGACCCAGTACTTC. This codes for CASSLDRFPDQETQYF. Filled out from reference TRBV5-1 and TRBJ2-5, the complete variable domain reads KAGVTQTPRYLIKTRGQQVTLSCSPISGHRSVSWYQQTPGQGLQFLFEYFSETQRNKGNFPGRFSGRQFSNSRSEMNVSTLELGDSALYLCASSLDRFPDQETQYFGPGTRLLVL.

There are many counts of this clonotype. The chain links TRBV7-2 to TRBJ2-7; D is ambiguous. Germline CDR1 is SGHTA and CDR2 is FQGNSA. Trimming removed 1 base from V and 0 bases from J, with 4 bases in between. The CDR3 is 13 residues long. This CDR3 is CASSLVYSYEQYF. The CDR3 DNA sequence: TGTGCCAGCAGCTTAGTATACTCCTACGAGCAGTACTTC.

This clonotype was seen at least ten times. CDR3 sequence reads: CASSFPSGNEQFF. Written as DNA, the CDR3 is TGTGCCAGCAGTTTCCCCAGCGGCAATGAGCAGTTCTTC. The rearrangement joins TRBV28 to TRBJ2-1; tentatively, D is TRBD2 (5 bases). Germline CDR1 is MDHEN and CDR2 is SYDVKM. V gave up 3 bases and J gave up 6 bases, with 9 bases separating them. This CDR3 comprises 13 residues.

The chain uses TRBV12-3 or TRBV12-4 and TRBJ2-7, with unresolved D. The CDR3 is 11 residues long. V lost 2 bases to trimming and J lost 6 bases, with 5 bases between them. CDR3 residues: CASSLQVEQYF. The DNA of the CDR3 is TGTGCCAGCAGTTTACAAGTCGAGCAGTACTTC.

At least ten counts were recorded for this clonotype. The J gene is TRBJ2-2, the V gene TRBV18; 8 bases match TRBD1. The germline V gene encodes CDR1 KGHSH and CDR2 LQKENI. This CDR3 is 16 amino acids long. J gave up 1 base and V 6 bases, and 7 bases lay outside the gene matches. The CDR3 loop reads CASSPGQAKNTGELFF. DNA for the CDR3: TGTGCCAGCTCCCCGGGACAGGCGAAGAACACCGGGGAGCTGTTTTTT.

This rearrangement joins TRBV29-1 to TRBJ2-3; possible D gene TRBD2, 5 bases. The germline V gene has CDR1 SQVTM and CDR2 ANQGSEA. Trimming pared 7 bases from V and 0 bases from J, leaving 11 bases between. The CDR3 consists of 13 residues. Here the CDR3 reads CSADRDSTDTQYF. The DNA for the CDR3 is TGCAGCGCTGATCGGGATAGCACAGATACGCAGTATTTT.

In its sample, this clonotype was seen many times. This sequence joins TRBV6-6 and TRBJ2-3; weak D call: TRBD2 (6 bases). The germline gives CDR1 MNHNY, CDR2 SVGAGI (reference sequence). The CDR3 length is 11 residues. Trimming removed 9 bases from V and 6 bases from J, with 10 bases in between. CDR3 nucleotide sequence: TGTGCCAGTTTTGGGGGGGATACGCAGTATTTT. It is translated as CASFGGDTQYF.

This clonotype was picked up many times. The rearrangement uses TRBV20-1 and TRBJ2-1; D remains ambiguous. Germline CDR1 and CDR2: DFQATT and SNEGSKA (reference sequence). The V end lost 6 bases, the J end lost 2 bases, and 14 bases lay between the germline ends. The CDR3 consists of 14 residues. CDR3 region: CSADPLAAYNEQFF. CDR3 DNA sequence: TGCAGTGCAGACCCCTTGGCGGCCTACAATGAGCAGTTCTTC.

The genes are TRBV18 and TRBJ1-5; 10 nucleotides agree with TRBD1. J was trimmed by 9 bases and V by 6 bases; bases with no gene match: 8. Germline loops: CDR1 KGHSH, CDR2 LQKENI. The CDR3 has 14 amino acids. The DNA of the CDR3 is TGTGCCAGCTCCCTCGACAGGGGGCGGGGGCCCCAGCATTTT. Translating it yields CASSLDRGRGPQHF.

This clonotype was detected many times. This may arise from a read error, as a much more abundant clone is one base away. The chain recombines TRBV21-1 with TRBJ2-1; the D call in the table, TRBD2, was not verified against the DNA. TRBV21-1 is described as a pseudogene. The CDR3 covers 13 residues. The CDR3 spells CASSYGSSNEQFF. The CDR3, as DNA: TGTGCCAGCAGCTACGGGTCTAGTAATGAGCAGTTCTTC.

At least ten counts were recorded for this clonotype. The chain carries TRBV7-9 and TRBJ2-7; 10 nucleotides agree with TRBD1. The CDR3 is 15 residues long. Germline trimming cut 5 bases from V and 0 bases from J; bases unmatched to any gene: 4. Germline V gene sequence: CDR1 SEHNR, CDR2 FQNEAQ (reference sequence). The CDR3 DNA is TGTGCCAGCAGCCGGACAGGGGGGAGCTCCTACGAGCAGTACTTC. Translating gives CASSRTGGSSYEQYF.

This clonotype was recorded at least ten times. The genes are TRBV7-2 and TRBJ2-3; 11 bases line up with TRBD2. V lost 3 bases and J lost 3; bases outside the gene matches: 5. The germline V gene encodes CDR1 SGHTA and CDR2 FQGNSA. This CDR3 region has 16 residues. The CDR3, as DNA: TGTGCCAGCAGCTTCTCGACTAGCGGGGTGACAGATACGCAGTATTTT. The encoded protein is CASSFSTSGVTDTQYF.

CDR3 in amino acids: CASSPGTSARDTQYF. As DNA, the CDR3 is TGTGCCAGCAGTCCTGGGACTAGCGCGAGAGATACGCAGTATTTT. The chain links TRBV6-4 to TRBJ2-3, with 10 bases fitting TRBD2. This CDR3 comprises 15 residues. V lost 5 bases, J lost 5 bases, and 7 bases stayed unmatched. The V gene's germline CDR1 is MRHNA and CDR2 SNTAGT.

This clonotype was observed a handful of times. The rearrangement joins TRBV20-1 to TRBJ2-1, with 9 bases identical to TRBD2. V lost 3 bases, J lost 3 bases, and 3 bases stayed unmatched. The CDR3 is 14 amino acids. Germline CDR1 reads DFQATT; CDR2 reads SNEGSKA (reference sequence). The CDR3 bases are TGCAGTGCTAGGCGACTAGCGGTCTACAATGAGCAGTTCTTC. Translation gives CSARRLAVYNEQFF.

This clonotype was counted at least ten times. CDR3 in amino acids: CASSKRTEETQYF. CDR3 in DNA: TGTGCCAGCAGTAAAAGGACAGAAGAGACCCAGTACTTC. The V and J genes are TRBV6-6 and TRBJ2-5; the D gene is possibly TRBD1 (6 bases). V was pared by 5 bases and J by 3 bases, with 10 bases between. The V gene's germline CDR1 is MNHNY and CDR2 SVGAGI (reference sequence). The CDR3 runs 13 residues.

This clonotype was found many times. The gene calls are TRBV6-2 or TRBV6-3 and TRBJ2-3, with TRBD2 matching over 11 bases. Unmatched junction bases numbered 1, after V lost 8 bases and J lost 3 bases. In germline, CDR1 is MNHEY, CDR2 SVGEGT. This CDR3 spans 13 amino acids. CDR3 sequence reads: CASRTSGTDTQYF. DNA of the CDR3: TGTGCCAGCCGGACTAGCGGGACAGATACGCAGTATTTT.

This clonotype was counted many times. J is TRBJ2-5 and V is TRBV11-1; 10 bases align to TRBD1. CDR1 and CDR2 (germline): SGHAT, FQDESV (reference sequence). The J segment lost 4 bases and the V segment lost 1 base, leaving 3 bases of the junction unmatched. This CDR3 region has 15 residues. The CDR3 sequence is CASSLDRDRGETQYF. CDR3 DNA: TGTGCCAGCAGCTTAGACCGGGACAGGGGAGAGACCCAGTACTTC.

This clonotype was observed at least ten times. V gene TRBV10-2 combines with J gene TRBJ2-7; 11 nucleotides align to TRBD1. The CDR3 has 13 amino acids. Losses at the gene ends were 6 bases for V and 4 bases for J; bases not matched to a gene: 2. Germline V gene lookup returns CDR1 WSHSY and CDR2 SAAADI. CDR3 in amino acids: CASRGQGEYEQYF. In nucleotides, the CDR3 is TGCGCCAGCAGGGGACAGGGGGAATACGAGCAGTACTTC.